Listed here is a single T cell receptor beta chain. The V segment lost 2 bases and the J segment 4 bases; nucleotides outside the gene matches: 6. The germline CDR1 and CDR2 sequences are MNHEY and SVGAGI. The CDR3 extends over 15 amino acids. The sample belongs to a study of T cell changes during pregnancy in multiple sclerosis. TCRdb keeps only in-frame clones here, not all; method: immunoSEQ multiplex PCR. The sample lists approximately 73,000 clones, approximately 94% occurring once. This chain links TRBV6-5 with TRBJ2-7, with 9 bases identical to TRBD1. The specimen comprised CD4+ T cells from peripheral blood mononuclear cells, sampled before pregnancy. The receptor's source is a female donor with multiple sclerosis, enrolled in a pregnancy study. The CDR3 bases are TGTGCCAGCAGTTACGCCTCCGGGACAGGGTACGAGCAGTACTTC. This translates into CASSYASGTGYEQYF.